This T cell receptor (beta chain) is from a study of T cells in Graves' hyperthyroidism and ophthalmopathy. General study results and limits: The blood repertoire included most of the expanded thyroid clonotypes above 0.001.

V lost 3 bases to trimming and J lost 4 bases; unmatched junction nucleotides: 3. The germline gives CDR1 SEHNR, CDR2 FQNEAQ (reference sequence). The CDR3 totals 15 residues. Many counts were recorded for this clonotype. Antigen specificity is unknown. Using around 10 ml of fresh peripheral blood, PBMCs were prepared. Researchers took RNA transcripts and amplified the TCR beta CDR3 regions from them. Carried out on the TCR CDR3, a first-round RT-PCR used the HTBI primer set. TCRdb re-called the multiplex PCR reads with MiXCR, one entry per CDR3 protein. The sample includes roughly 180,000 distinct CDR3 sequences, approximately 9% seen only once; the top ten take around 20%.

This TCR derives from a young woman with Graves' hyperthyroidism that later progressed to Graves' ophthalmopathy. The V and J genes are TRBV7-9 and TRBJ2-5, with 12 bases fitting TRBD1. Material for sequencing was blood. CDR3 bases: TGTGCCAGCAGCTTCGGGACAGGGGGCAGAGAGACCCAGTACTTC. It yields the protein CASSFGTGGRETQYF.